This T cell receptor beta chain appears in the sequencing data of a study of blood T cell repertoires in COVID-19. The CDR3 length is 14 residues. Germline V lookup: CDR1 SNHLY, CDR2 FYNNEI. Trimming stripped 8 bases from V and 4 bases from J, with 17 bases between. The table came from immunoSEQ multiplex PCR; TCRdb's copy has only in-frame clones and leaves some out. The sample has 250,000 to 400,000 clones, 88% seen once. This clone was observed a single time. The sample comprised peripheral blood. The origin of this receptor is a woman in her 30s with COVID-19, enrolled during active disease. V gene TRBV2 combines with J gene TRBJ1-1; TRBD1 might be the D (5 bases). Here the CDR3 DNA reads TGTGCCAGCCGATCGCCCGGGGGACGCACTGAAGCTTTCTTT. Translated, it gives CASRSPGGRTEAFF.